One and the same sample provided the 19 T cell receptor beta chains below, sequenced in a study of blood T cell repertoires in COVID-19. Clones were sequenced by immunoSEQ multiplex PCR, and TCRdb holds only the in-frame ones, with some missing. Here the sample spans about 440,000 clones, roughly 85% being singletons. The specimen sequenced was PBMCs or T cells enriched from blood (not recorded which). The receptors were gathered from a woman between 18 and 30 years old with acute COVID-19.

This chain connects TRBV19 to TRBJ1-5; TRBD1 might be the D (6 bases). Per the germline V gene, CDR1 is LNHDA and CDR2 is SQIVND (reference sequence). CDR3 length equals 15 residues. Deletions cut 1 base from V and 6 bases from J, with 13 bases between. Here the CDR3 reads CASSIVGAASQPQHF. In DNA form, the CDR3 reads TGTGCCAGTAGTATAGTGGGGGCCGCGAGTCAGCCCCAGCATTTT.

V usage is TRBV6-5 and J usage is TRBJ1-3, with D perhaps matching TRBD1 (6 bases). The CDR3 is 14 residues long. Looked up from germline, CDR1 is MNHEY and CDR2 is SVGAGI. V was cut by 11 bases and J by 4 bases, with 18 bases left in between. The CDR3 DNA sequence: TGTGCCGCCCAAGGGGGGGGTGGAGGAAACACCATATATTTT. This sequence encodes CAAQGGGGGNTIYF.

This CDR3 reads CASSYYGFQPQHF. CDR3 sequence (DNA): TGTGCCAGCAGTTACTACGGTTTCCAGCCCCAGCATTTT. The V gene is TRBV6-2 or TRBV6-3, the J gene TRBJ1-5; D ambiguous. CDR1 is MNHEY, CDR2 SVGEGT, per germline. The CDR3 consists of 13 residues. The germline V and J ends were trimmed by 1 base and 7 bases, with 8 bases remaining between them.

The chain is built from TRBV5-6 and TRBJ2-1; D may be TRBD1 (6 bases). V gave up 0 bases and J gave up 9 bases, with 10 bases separating them. This CDR3 contains 13 residues. CDR1 is SGHDT, CDR2 YYEEEE, per germline. CDR3 nucleotides: TGTGCCAGCAGCTTGGGAGGGGGAAGTGAGCAGTTCTTC. Its protein is CASSLGGGSEQFF. The full variable domain, with the rest looked up from reference TRBV5-6 and TRBJ2-1, is DAGVTQSPTHLIKTRGQQVTLRCSPKSGHDTVSWYQQALGQGPQFIFQYYEEEERQRGNFPDRFSGHQFPNYSSELNVNALLLGDSALYLCASSLGGGSEQFFGPGTRLTVL.

The rearrangement uses TRBV3-1 (or the pseudogene TRBV3-2) and TRBJ2-3; TRBD2 aligns across 7 bases. From germline, CDR1 is LGHDT and CDR2 YNNKEL (reference sequence). The CDR3 has 18 residues. The ends lost 0 bases at V and 2 bases at J; junction bases unmatched: 11. CDR3 bases: TGTGCCAGCAGCCAAGATGGAATGGGCGGGGGTTTCACAGATACGCAGTATTTT. Amino acid sequence: CASSQDGMGGGFTDTQYF.

Of note for this clone: This sample also contains other DNA sequences that code for the same CDR3. The chain couples TRBV19 to TRBJ2-5; D is undetermined. Trimming cost V 1 base and J 5 bases, with 2 bases left between them. This CDR3 spans 11 amino acids. In germline, CDR1 is LNHDA, CDR2 SQIVND (reference sequence). CDR3 in DNA: TGTGCCAGTAGTATAGCGGAGACCCAGTACTTC. Its protein product is CASSIAETQYF.

The rearrangement uses TRBV19 and TRBJ2-1, with D possibly being TRBD2 (6 bases). This CDR3 has 15 amino acids. V lost 3 bases and J 4 bases, leaving 13 bases between the germline ends. CDR1 LNHDA and CDR2 SQIVND come from the germline V gene (reference sequence). The CDR3 is CASSIGRGLYNEQFF. The CDR3 coding sequence is TGTGCCAGTAGTATCGGGCGGGGACTTTACAATGAGCAGTTCTTC.

V gene TRBV7-6 combines with J gene TRBJ2-7, with 12 bases that match TRBD2. The CDR3 is 14 residues long. V dropped 7 bases and J dropped 5; count of bases not matched to a gene: 6. Germline assignment: CDR1 SGHVS and CDR2 FNYEAQ. The CDR3 DNA is TGTGCCAGCACCCCACTAGCGGGGGGAAACGAGCAGTACTTC. Translating it yields CASTPLAGGNEQYF.

The gene calls are TRBV7-9 and TRBJ2-3, with TRBD2 as a possible D gene (7 bases). The V end lost 5 bases, the J end lost 7 bases, and 13 bases lay between the germline ends. CDR3 length: 13 residues. Germline V gene lookup returns CDR1 SEHNR and CDR2 FQNEAQ (reference sequence). The CDR3 region has the DNA TGTGCCAGCAGCCATGGGCGGGGGCATACGCAGTATTTT. This encodes CASSHGRGHTQYF.

The chain uses TRBV3-1 (or the pseudogene TRBV3-2) and TRBJ1-5, with a weak D call TRBD1 (6 bases). The germline CDR1 and CDR2 sequences are LGHDT and YNNKEL (reference sequence). The V end was cut by 4 bases, the J end by 0 bases, with 10 bases between. The CDR3 runs to 15 residues. The CDR3 reads CASSLGTISNQPQHF. Written as DNA, the CDR3 is TGTGCCAGCAGCCTCGGGACAATTAGCAATCAGCCCCAGCATTTT.

In its sample, this clone was seen a few times. The J gene is TRBJ2-1, the V gene TRBV7-9; 16 bases match TRBD2. The germline V gene has CDR1 SEHNR and CDR2 FQNEAQ (reference sequence). This CDR3 region has 16 residues. V trimming: 5 bases; J trimming: 8 bases; junction bases outside the gene matches: 6. The CDR3: CASSLGTSGRGDEQFF. CDR3 DNA sequence: TGTGCCAGCAGCCTTGGGACTAGCGGGAGGGGGGATGAGCAGTTCTTC.

The chain carries TRBV5-5 and TRBJ2-2; the D gene is possibly TRBD2 (6 bases). The CDR3 spans 14 residues. V lost 0 bases to trimming and J lost 6 bases, with 9 bases between them. Germline-derived CDR1 and CDR2 are SGHKS and YYEKEE (reference sequence). CDR3: CASSLAGGAGELFF. In DNA, the CDR3 is TGTGCCAGCAGCTTGGCGGGCGGGGCCGGGGAGCTGTTTTTT.

This sequence joins TRBV7-3 and TRBJ2-7; D is perhaps TRBD1 (7 bases). This CDR3 has 14 residues. Germline lookup yields CDR1 SGHTA and CDR2 FQGTGA. The germline V and J ends were trimmed by 2 bases and 4 bases, with 12 bases remaining between them. CDR3 DNA sequence: TGTGCCAGCAGCTTACAGGGGGGCGGATACGAGCAGTACTTC. Translating it yields CASSLQGGGYEQYF. The full variable domain, its missing parts supplied by reference TRBV7-3 and TRBJ2-7, is GAGVSQTPSNKVTEKGKYVELRCDPISGHTALYWYRQSLGQGPEFLIYFQGTGAADDSGLPNDRFFAVRPEGSVSTLKIQRTERGDSAVYLCASSLQGGGYEQYFGPGTRLTVT.

The table lists this clone with a few counts. This rearrangement joins TRBV7-3 to TRBJ1-6; 8 nucleotides match TRBD1. Germline CDR1 SGHTA, CDR2 FQGTGA. The CDR3 runs to 14 residues. V lost 5 bases, J lost 10 bases, and 7 bases stayed unmatched. This CDR3 reads CASSPTGGESPLHF. As DNA, the CDR3 is TGTGCCAGCAGCCCTACAGGGGGAGAATCACCCCTCCACTTT. The variable domain in full, completed from reference TRBV7-3 and TRBJ1-6, reads GAGVSQTPSNKVTEKGKYVELRCDPISGHTALYWYRQSLGQGPEFLIYFQGTGAADDSGLPNDRFFAVRPEGSVSTLKIQRTERGDSAVYLCASSPTGGESPLHFGNGTRLTVT.

V and J are TRBV2 and TRBJ2-7; 8 bases match TRBD2. This CDR3 has 15 amino acids. V was clipped by 7 bases and J by 0 bases; unmatched bases: 8. CDR1 is SNHLY and CDR2 is FYNNEI in the germline V gene. The CDR3 is CASKIAGRHSYEQYF. The DNA of the CDR3 is TGTGCCAGCAAAATAGCGGGACGACACTCCTACGAGCAGTACTTC.

In this sample, this clone turned up once. The chain recombines TRBV28 with TRBJ2-7, with a tentative D call TRBD2 (6 bases). V lost 2 bases, J lost 6 bases, and 8 bases lay in between. CDR3 length: 12 residues. Germline lookup yields CDR1 MDHEN and CDR2 SYDVKM. Here the CDR3 DNA reads TGTGCCAGCAGTTTAGGAGGGCGCGAGCAGTACTTC. This gives the protein CASSLGGREQYF.

V gene TRBV29-1 combines with J gene TRBJ1-1, with D possibly matching TRBD1 (6 bases). The germline gives CDR1 SQVTM, CDR2 ANQGSEA. The CDR3 runs 13 residues. Trimming cost V 3 bases and J 4 bases, with 12 bases left between them. DNA of the CDR3: TGCAGCGTTGATTTTAGGGGGACCACTGAAGCTTTCTTT. As protein: CSVDFRGTTEAFF. Complete variable domain (other parts from reference TRBV29-1 and TRBJ1-1): SAVISQKPSRDICQRGTSLTIQCQVDSQVTMMFWYRQQPGQSLTLIATANQGSEATYESGFVIDKFPISRPNLTFSTLTVSNMSPEDSSIYLCSVDFRGTTEAFFGQGTRLTVV.

Here the CDR3 DNA reads TGTGCCAGCAGTTCAACAGGGTTGAGCAATCAGCCCCAGCATTTT. Amino acids: CASSSTGLSNQPQHF. The rearrangement uses TRBV6-5 and TRBJ1-5; TRBD1 is a possible D gene (6 bases). This CDR3 contains 15 residues. Germline lookup yields CDR1 MNHEY and CDR2 SVGAGI. V was shortened by 4 bases and J by 1 base, with 11 bases between the two germline ends.

This sequence joins TRBV2 and TRBJ2-1; 8 bases agree with TRBD2. In germline, CDR1 is SNHLY, CDR2 FYNNEI. There are 13 residues in the CDR3. V trimming: 6 bases; J trimming: 7 bases; junction bases outside the gene matches: 5. The CDR3 nucleotides read TGTGCCAGCAGAGCGGGGGCTGGAAATGAGCAGTTCTTC. It is translated as CASRAGAGNEQFF.